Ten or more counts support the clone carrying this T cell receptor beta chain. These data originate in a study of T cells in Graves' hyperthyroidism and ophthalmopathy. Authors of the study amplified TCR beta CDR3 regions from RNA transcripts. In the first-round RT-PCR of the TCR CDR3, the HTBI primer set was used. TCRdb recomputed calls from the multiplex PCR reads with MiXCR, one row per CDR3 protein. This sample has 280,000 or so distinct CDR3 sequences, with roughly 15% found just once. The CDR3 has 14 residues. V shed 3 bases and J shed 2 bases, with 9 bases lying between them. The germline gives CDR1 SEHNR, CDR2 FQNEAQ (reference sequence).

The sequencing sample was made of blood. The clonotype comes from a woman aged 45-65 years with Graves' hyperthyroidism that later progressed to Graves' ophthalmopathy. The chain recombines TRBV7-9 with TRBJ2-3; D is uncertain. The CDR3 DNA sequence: TGTGCCAGCAGCTTTAAGCGCCCCACAGATACGCAGTATTTT. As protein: CASSFKRPTDTQYF.